The present TCR beta chain was sequenced within a study of shared clonotypes between healthy human individuals. Memory CD4+ cells were the fraction left after CD45RA+ naive selection. Looked up from germline, CDR1 is LGHNA and CDR2 is YSLEER. The CDR3 runs 13 residues. The V and J ends lost 4 bases and 3 bases respectively, with 9 bases between them. Repertoires were generated with immunoSEQ multiplex PCR, while TCRdb's copy carries only in-frame clones and drops some. The table has about 1.5 million clones, approximately 98% seen once. This clone was seen only once. No antigen is known for it. This sample includes further DNA sequences coding for the same CDR3. The study's findings and limits: Sampling was confined to blood; repertoires within tissues likely differ.

Sequencing was carried out using naive CD4+ T cells sorted from blood. The subset was: CD45RA+ positively selected. The J gene is TRBJ1-2, the V gene TRBV4-3; a possible D gene is TRBD1 (5 bases). The sequence came from a young man in good health. CDR3 DNA sequence: TGCGCCAGCAGCCGAACAGGAGACTATGGCTACACCTTC. This translates into CASSRTGDYGYTF.